This T cell receptor beta chain was retrieved from a study of blood T cell repertoires in COVID-19 (TCRdb year 2020). About the investigation overall: Collaborator samples came from the United States, Italy and Spain and covered acute and convalescent phases of COVID-19. The prospective study material was composed of cDNA or gDNA derived from T cells, B-cell-depleted T cells, or PBMCs. Nearly every sample came with metadata listing a de-identified subject ID, COVID-19 status, age in years and sex. Where HLA class I and class II types were available, the types were taken from metadata supplied by the sample provider, not from assay-based typing. Deeply sampled blood TCRbeta repertoires from subjects exposed to, actively infected with, or recovered from COVID-19 were included in the dataset. The samples were drawn from two sources: the first 160 participants of the ongoing ImmuneRACE study, and 1,000 to 1,500 subjects contributed by 6 global collaborators. The repertoires were released in a freely available public database intended as a resource for research on the immune response to SARS-CoV-2. General conclusions and limits of the study: The amount of clinical and demographic metadata varied by source and participant and was provided uncurated.

Whole blood was collected in K2EDTA tubes by collaborating institutions according to the institutions' own protocols. For TCRbeta analysis, collaborators shipped samples in one of three forms: frozen whole blood, isolated PBMCs, or DNA extracted from either of those sample types. Remarks on this clone: It has no known antigen specificity. No clone much larger than this one lies a single base away; base qualities are absent.

TCRbeta CDR3 regions were amplified from genomic DNA by means of the immunoSEQ Assay, a bias-controlled multiplex PCR. The study's processing was this. Nucleated cell counts per sample were estimated from amplification of reference gene primers within the assay. To quantify the absolute abundance of each unique TCRbeta CDR3 rearrangement, sequence reads were collapsed and filtered. Productive Simpson clonality was computed per sample as the square root of Simpson's diversity index over productive rearrangements. The source is immuneACCESS, and TCRdb retained only in-frame sequences with V and J called. Part of the clones is not carried over; for the studies checked, unresolved V genes explain less than half of this, and the remainder is unexplained. V and J calls and clone size follow that table, whereas D and trimming were derived from the DNA. In all, the sample holds approximately 20,000 clones, and over 65% of those were seen once. About 6% of the sample is taken by the ten largest.

V is cut back by 0 bases and J by 1 base, with 5 bases in the junction unmatched. Taken from the germline V gene (reference sequence), the CDR1 and CDR2 loops are SEHNR and FQNEAQ. The CDR3, from cysteine to phenylalanine, totals 17 residues. Here the CDR3 DNA is all that survives: 51 bases in frame from base 1. Input material: peripheral blood. The TCR originated in a human donor in a cohort sampled during active COVID-19. The chain joins TRBV7-9 to TRBJ2-2, with 7 bases matching TRBD2. Here is the DNA: TGTGCCAGCAGCTTAGCGCTCGCGGGAGTGAACACCGGGGAGCTGTTTTTT. This is translated as CASSLALAGVNTGELFF. This CDR3, with the reference TRBV7-9 and TRBJ2-2 proteins standing in past its ends, gives the full variable domain DTGVSQNPRHKITKRGQNVTFRCDPISEHNRLYWYRQTLGQGPEFLTYFQNEAQLEKSRLLSDRFSAERPKGSFSTLEIQRTEQGDSAMYLCASSLALAGVNTGELFFGEGSRLTVL.